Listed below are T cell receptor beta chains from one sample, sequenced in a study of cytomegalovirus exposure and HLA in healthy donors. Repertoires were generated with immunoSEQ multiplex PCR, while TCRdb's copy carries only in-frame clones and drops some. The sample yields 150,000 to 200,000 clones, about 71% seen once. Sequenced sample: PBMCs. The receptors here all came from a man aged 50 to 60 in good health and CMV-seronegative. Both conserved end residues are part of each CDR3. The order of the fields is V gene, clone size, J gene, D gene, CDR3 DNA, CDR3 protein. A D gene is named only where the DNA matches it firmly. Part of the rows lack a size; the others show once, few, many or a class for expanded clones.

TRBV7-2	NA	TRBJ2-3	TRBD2	TGTGCCAGCAGCTTGAATAGCGGGGGGTCCTTCGGTACGCAGTATTTT	CASSLNSGGSFGTQYF
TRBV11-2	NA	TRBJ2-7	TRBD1	TGTGCCAGCAGCAAAACGGGACAGGGAAACTACGAGCAGTACTTC	CASSKTGQGNYEQYF
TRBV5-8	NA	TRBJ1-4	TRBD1	TGTGCCAGCAGCTCGAACAGGGGACTTAATGAAAAACTGTTTTTT	CASSSNRGLNEKLFF
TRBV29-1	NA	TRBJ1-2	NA	TGCAGCGGGGTTCTACAGGGACCCTATGGCTACACCTTC	CSGVLQGPYGYTF
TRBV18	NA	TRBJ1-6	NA	TGTGCCAGCTCACCACCAGAAGGTGAGGCTAGCTCCTATAATTCACCCCTCCACTTT	CASSPPEGEASSYNSPLHF
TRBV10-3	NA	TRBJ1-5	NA	TGTGCCATCAGTGAAGCAGGGCATAGCAATCAGCCCCAGCATTTT	CAISEAGHSNQPQHF
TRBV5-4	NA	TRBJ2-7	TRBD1	TGTGCCAGCAGCCGGGACAGATACGAGCAGTACTTC	CASSRDRYEQYF
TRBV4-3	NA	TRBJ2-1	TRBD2	TGCGCCAGCAGCCAAGAGCCACTAGCGCCCTCCTACAATGAGCAGTTCTTC	CASSQEPLAPSYNEQFF
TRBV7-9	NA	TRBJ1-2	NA	TGTGCCAGCAGCCCTTGGGGGGAGGACTATGGCTACACCTTC	CASSPWGEDYGYTF
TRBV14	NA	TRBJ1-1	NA	TGTGCCAGCAGCCCTACCTCGTACACTGAAGCTTTCTTT	CASSPTSYTEAFF
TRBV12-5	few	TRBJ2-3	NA	TGTGCTAGTGGACTCGCAGATACGCAGTATTTT	CASGLADTQYF
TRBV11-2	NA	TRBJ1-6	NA	TGTGCCAGCAGCTTAGATCCCGCAGGCAATAATTCACCCCTCCACTTT	CASSLDPAGNNSPLHF
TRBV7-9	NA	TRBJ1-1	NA	TGTGCCAGCAGCCAACAGACCGACAGGATCGAAGCTTTCTTT	CASSQQTDRIEAFF
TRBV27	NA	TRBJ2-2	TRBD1	TGTGCCAGCAGAGGGACAGGAAACACCGGGGAGCTGTTTTTT	CASRGTGNTGELFF
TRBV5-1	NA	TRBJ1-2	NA	TGCGCCAGCAGCTTGGGACTGAATAACTATGGCTACACCTTC	CASSLGLNNYGYTF
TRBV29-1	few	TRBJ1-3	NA	TGCAGCGTTGCGGGGGGCTCTGGAAACACCATATATTTT	CSVAGGSGNTIYF
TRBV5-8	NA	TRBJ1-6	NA	TGTGCCAGCAGCTCTCGCGGTCCAGTTAATAATTCACCCCTCCACTTT	CASSSRGPVNNSPLHF
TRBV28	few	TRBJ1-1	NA	TGTGCCAGCAGTTGGGGGGGTACGGACACTGAAGCTTTCTTT	CASSWGGTDTEAFF
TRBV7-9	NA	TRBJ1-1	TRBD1	TGTGCCAGCAGCCCCTTTAGACCGGGACAGGGCACATTTACTGAAGCTTTCTTT	CASSPFRPGQGTFTEAFF
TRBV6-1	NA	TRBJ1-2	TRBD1	TGTGCCAGCAGTGAGGGACAGGGGGCGAACTATGGCTACACCTTC	CASSEGQGANYGYTF
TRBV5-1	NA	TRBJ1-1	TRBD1	TGCGCCAGCAGCCGGTCCTCGGGACAGGAGAACACTGAAGCTTTCTTT	CASSRSSGQENTEAFF
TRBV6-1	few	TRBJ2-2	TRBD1	TGTGCCAGCAGTGGCCAACAGGGGTTTGGCGGGGAGCTGTTTTTT	CASSGQQGFGGELFF